Below are 8 T cell receptor beta chains sequenced from a single sample in a study of T cell responses to AZD1222 COVID-19 vaccine. Method: immunoSEQ multiplex PCR; TCRdb's copy keeps in-frame clones and lacks some. The sample includes about 200,000 clones, about 86% of them seen just once. The sequencing used peripheral blood, collected on day 0 of AZD1222 vaccination. The origin of the receptors is an adult in good health.

This clone came up a few times. This sequence joins TRBV7-9 and TRBJ1-5; D call uncertain. The V gene lost 5 bases and the J gene lost 0 bases, with 5 bases spanning the gap. Germline V gene sequence: CDR1 SEHNR, CDR2 FQNEAQ (reference sequence). This CDR3 contains 13 residues. CDR3 sequence (DNA): TGTGCCAGCAGCCCAAATAGCAATCAGCCCCAGCATTTT. Its translation is CASSPNSNQPQHF.

The rearrangement links TRBV7-9 to TRBJ1-4; D unclear. Germline values: CDR1 SEHNR, CDR2 FQNEAQ (reference sequence). The CDR3 spans 12 residues. Trimming cost V 5 bases and J 11 bases, with 12 bases left between them. The chain's CDR3 is CASSPLGRKLFF. DNA for the CDR3: TGTGCCAGCAGCCCCCTAGGCCGGAAACTGTTTTTT.

The rearrangement joins TRBV5-1 to TRBJ2-1; the match to TRBD2 covers 14 bases. The CDR3 contains 13 residues. The ends lost 4 bases at V and 15 bases at J; junction bases unmatched: 6. Germline V gene data show CDR1 as SGHRS and CDR2 as YFSETQ. Here the CDR3 reads CASSPGTSGGRFF. The CDR3 DNA reads TGCGCCAGCAGCCCCGGGACTAGCGGGGGTAGGTTCTTC.

This clone occurred once. The V gene is TRBV10-3, the J gene TRBJ2-1, with 10 bases aligning to TRBD1. The CDR3 contains 14 residues. The V segment lost 7 bases and the J segment 8 bases; nucleotides outside the gene matches: 8. Germline CDR1 and CDR2: ENHRY and SYGVKD. The DNA for the CDR3 is TGTGCCATCACCACCGGGACAGGGGATCATGAGCAGTTCTTC. Its translation: CAITTGTGDHEQFF.

This clone was found a few times. The genes are TRBV5-5 and TRBJ1-5; D is perhaps TRBD1 (6 bases). The CDR3 is 15 amino acids. From germline, CDR1 is SGHKS and CDR2 YYEKEE (reference sequence). Trimming took 0 bases from V and 3 from J, leaving 10 bases between them. The CDR3 DNA reads TGTGCCAGCAGCTTGGAGGACAGTCACAATCAGCCCCAGCATTTT. It yields the protein CASSLEDSHNQPQHF.

In DNA, the CDR3 is TGCGCCAGCAGCTTGGCTAGCGGGGGGGTCTATGAGCAGTTCTTC. It specifies CASSLASGGVYEQFF. V usage is TRBV5-1 and J usage is TRBJ2-1, with 12 bases aligning to TRBD2. With V trimmed by 0 bases and J by 8 bases, 3 bases remained unmatched. Germline V gene sequence: CDR1 SGHRS, CDR2 YFSETQ. There are 15 residues in the CDR3.

This clone has more than one count but fewer than ten. Here the CDR3 DNA reads TGTGCCAGCAGCCACAGACAGGGGATGGCTCACGAGCAGTACTTC. Amino acid sequence: CASSHRQGMAHEQYF. The chain combines TRBV14 with TRBJ2-7, with 8 bases identical to TRBD1. CDR3 size: 15 residues. The V and J ends lost 3 bases and 5 bases, in that order; junction bases with no gene match: 9. CDR1 is SGHDN and CDR2 is FVKESK in the germline V gene.

The chain joins TRBV30 to TRBJ2-2; no reliable D call. CDR1 and CDR2 from the germline V gene are GTSNPN and SVGIG (reference sequence). The CDR3 is 13 residues long. V lost 2 bases, J lost 1 base, and 5 bases lay in between. The DNA for the CDR3 is TGTGCCTGGAGTACCGGGAACACCGGGGAGCTGTTTTTT. It codes for CAWSTGNTGELFF.